This entry concerns a single T cell receptor beta chain. Its antigen is still unknown. Base qualities were left out, and no much larger clone turns up one base away. This record belongs to a study of OX40 agonist ivuxolimab in advanced cancers. Some background on the complete study: Ivuxolimab was a fully human IgG2 agonistic monoclonal antibody targeting the costimulatory receptor OX40 (CD134). Intravenous ivuxolimab was administered to patients every 2 weeks at six dose levels: 0.01, 0.1, 0.3, 1.5, 3 and 10 mg/kg. Among the roughly 52 dose-escalation patients, 19 had hepatocellular carcinoma, about 15 melanoma, 9 renal cell carcinoma and 9 head and neck cancer. The dose-escalation cohort was 82.7% male with a mean age of about 54 years, ranging from 23 to 79. Patients were allowed to have had prior anti-PD-1, anti-PD-L1 or anti-CTLA-4 therapy, and approximately 40% of the dose-escalation patients had been treated with checkpoint inhibitors. Partial responses occurred in three dose-escalation patients, of whom one had hepatocellular carcinoma and two had cutaneous melanoma. Peripheral TCRbeta sequencing aimed to test whether ivuxolimab altered TCR sequence diversity and caused clonal T-cell expansion. The paper reports the monotherapy dose-escalation portion (N = 52 patients) of the phase I ivuxolimab trial.

For sequencing of the TCRbeta CDR3 region, genomic DNA was extracted from the sorted cells. TCRbeta CDR3 regions were sequenced using the immunoSEQ Assay. This immuneACCESS table, as held by TCRdb, lists in-frame sequences with V and J called but not all clones. Of the missing ones, under half trace to an unresolved V gene in checked studies; the others have no known cause. For this sample the table gives roughly 67,000 clones, of which about 89% were detected only once. Approximately 0.72% of the sample goes to the ten largest clones. Patients with a history of autoimmune disease or receiving systemic immunosuppression were excluded from the trial. Peripheral blood for TCR sequencing was collected from all dose cohorts at baseline, on cycle 4 day 1, and on cycle 7 day 1. Samples came from an open-label, multicenter, first-in-human phase I dose-escalation trial of ivuxolimab. Adults with locally advanced or metastatic head and neck squamous cell, hepatocellular, melanoma or renal cell carcinoma were enrolled in the trial. Before TCR sequencing, CD4+ T cells and CD8+ T cells from peripheral blood were sorted into separate populations.

Overall study results and their limits: The antigen specificity of the peripheral T cells that underwent clonal expansion was not determined. Low levels of normalized T-cell clonal expansion were also seen in some patients who did not respond. After ivuxolimab, more expanded clones were found on average in CD8+ T cells than in CD4+ T cells. In the 0.1-3.0 mg/kg groups, partial responders had among the lowest normalized peripheral clonal expansion, particularly in CD8+ T cells. At doses of 0.1 to 3.0 mg/kg, clonal expansion of both CD4+ and CD8+ T cells in blood was seen between baseline and week 6.

The origin of this receptor is an adult with an advanced solid tumor such as melanoma, head and neck, liver or kidney cancer. The sample here was CD4+ or CD8+ T cells sorted from blood, taken in a trial of the OX40 agonist ivuxolimab.

At the DNA level, the sequence is TGCGCCAGCAGTGAGGGGACGGGCTACGAGCAGTACTTC. Its translation is CASSEGTGYEQYF. Recombination connected TRBV10-1 to TRBJ2-7; the D segment may tentatively be TRBD1 or TRBD2, each giving 5 matched bases. Reading the germline V gene (reference sequence) gives CDR1 WNHNN and CDR2 SYGVQD. At the junction V is shortened by 2 bases and J by 3 bases, with 8 bases in between. Spanning cysteine to phenylalanine, the CDR3 consists of 13 amino acids. The CDR3 DNA has 39 bases and is translated from base 1.